This T cell receptor (beta chain) appears in the sequencing data of a study of Graves' ophthalmopathy and Graves' hyperthyroidism. This clonotype was detected a few times. The study recruited hyperthyroidism patients aged 18 to 65 who were newly diagnosed, under 2 months' duration. Beta-chain TCR CDR3 regions were amplified from RNA transcripts. The library came from an HTBI-primed first-round RT-PCR and a second-round multiplex PCR. TCRdb reanalysed the multiplex PCR reads using MiXCR and keeps one entry per CDR3 protein. The sample shows a few hundred thousand distinct CDR3 sequences, approximately 18% of them seen only once. The clonotype comes from an adult woman with stable Graves' hyperthyroidism. The source material was peripheral blood.

The CDR3 DNA reads as TGCGCCAGCAGCTTCACTAGCGGGAGTGACACCGGGGAGCTGTTTTTT. Protein: CASSFTSGSDTGELFF. The V gene is TRBV5-1, the J gene TRBJ2-2, with 11 bases lining up with TRBD2. Germline V gene sequence: CDR1 SGHRS, CDR2 YFSETQ. The trim removed 2 bases at V and 3 bases at J, leaving 3 bases unmatched. This CDR3 has 16 residues.